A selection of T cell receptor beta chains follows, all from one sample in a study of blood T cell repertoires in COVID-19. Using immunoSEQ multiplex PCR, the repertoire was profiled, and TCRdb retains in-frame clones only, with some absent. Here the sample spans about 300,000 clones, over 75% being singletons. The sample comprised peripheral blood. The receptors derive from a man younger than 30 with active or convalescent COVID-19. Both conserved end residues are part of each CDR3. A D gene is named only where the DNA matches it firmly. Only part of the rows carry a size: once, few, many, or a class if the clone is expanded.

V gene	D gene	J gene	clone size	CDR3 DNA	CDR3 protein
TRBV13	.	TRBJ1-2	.	TGTGCCAGCAGCTTGACACACATCTATGGCTACACCTTC	CASSLTHIYGYTF
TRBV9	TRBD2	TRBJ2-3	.	TGTGCCAGCAGCGTAGTAGGCGGGGGGGGCACAGATACGCAGTATTTT	CASSVVGGGGTDTQYF
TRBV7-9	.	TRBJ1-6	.	TGTGCCAGCAGCCCCCAACAGGGATTGAATTCACCCCTCCACTTT	CASSPQQGLNSPLHF
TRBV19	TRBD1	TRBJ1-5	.	TGTGCCAGTAGTATGGGACAGGGGAAGGGGGCCAATCAGCCCCAGCATTTT	CASSMGQGKGANQPQHF
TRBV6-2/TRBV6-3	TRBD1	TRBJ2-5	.	TGTGCCAGCAGTAGGGACAGGGTGGCCGGAGAGACCCAGTACTTC	CASSRDRVAGETQYF
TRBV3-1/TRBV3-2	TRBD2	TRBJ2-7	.	TGTGCCAGCAGCCGAGGGAGGGAGAGGAATTACGAGCAGTACTTC	CASSRGRERNYEQYF
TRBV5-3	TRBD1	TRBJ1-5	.	TGTGCCAGAAGCATTGGACAGGGCAGCAATCAGCCCCAGCATTTT	CARSIGQGSNQPQHF
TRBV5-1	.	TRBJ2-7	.	TGCGCCAGCAGCTTGTATAGTAAAGGGGACTACGAGCAGTACTTC	CASSLYSKGDYEQYF
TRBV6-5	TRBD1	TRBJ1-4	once	TGTGCCAGCAGTTCGCCTACCGGGACAGGGAACGAAAAACTGTTTTTT	CASSSPTGTGNEKLFF
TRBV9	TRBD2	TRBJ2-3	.	TGTGCCAGCAGCGGGGGTGAGGTGACTAGCGGGGGACTTGGCACAGATACGCAGTATTTT	CASSGGEVTSGGLGTDTQYF
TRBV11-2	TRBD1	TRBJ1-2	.	TGTGCCAGCAGCTTTGGGACAGGGAGGTTTGGCTACACCTTC	CASSFGTGRFGYTF
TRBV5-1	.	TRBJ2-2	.	TGCGCCAGCAGCTTGGGTGCGGCTGCGAACACCGGGGAGCTGTTTTTT	CASSLGAAANTGELFF
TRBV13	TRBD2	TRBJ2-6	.	TGTGCCAGCAGCCACTCCCCGGGACTAGCGCTTCCTGGGGCCAACGTCCTGACTTTC	CASSHSPGLALPGANVLTF
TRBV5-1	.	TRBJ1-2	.	TGCGCCAGCAGCTTAGCCCTTTCAGGGAATGGCTACACCTTC	CASSLALSGNGYTF
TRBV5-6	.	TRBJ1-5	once	TGTGCCAGCAGCGACGGGTCCAATCAGCCCCAGCATTTT	CASSDGSNQPQHF
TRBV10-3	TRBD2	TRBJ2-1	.	TGTGCCATCAGTGATCGCGTGGGGGGGAAATACAATGAGCAGTTCTTC	CAISDRVGGKYNEQFF
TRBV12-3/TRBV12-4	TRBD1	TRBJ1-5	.	TGTGCCAGCAAGGGACAGGGGATTCAGCCCCAGCATTTT	CASKGQGIQPQHF
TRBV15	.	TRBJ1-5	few	TGTGCCACCAGCAGAGGAGGGAGTCGTGGGAATCAGCCCCAGCATTTT	CATSRGGSRGNQPQHF
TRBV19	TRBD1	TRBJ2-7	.	TGTGCCAGTAGTATGGGGACAGCCTCCTACGAGCAGTACTTC	CASSMGTASYEQYF
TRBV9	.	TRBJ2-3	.	TGTGCCAGCAGCGTAGCGGTAAAAGGACAGCAGCCCACAGATACGCAGTATTTT	CASSVAVKGQQPTDTQYF